The 6 T cell receptor beta chains given below trace back to one sample, sequenced in a study of early T cells in non-severe SARS-CoV-2 infection (TCRdb year 2021). The method behind the library was 5' RACE. The sequencing machine was a NextSeq 500. Clones were called with MiXCR by TCRdb after fastp trimmed the public reads at Q25, and only in-frame beta chains were retained. Every entry covers one CDR3 protein and lists the most common genes and DNA from its rows. This sample is represented by about 31,000 distinct CDR3 sequences; less than 7% of them were singletons. Roughly 20% of the sample is held by the ten biggest clonotypes. Sequencing was done on a sample of whole blood. Every receptor here comes from an adult who was a healthcare worker with PCR-confirmed SARS-CoV-2 infection or an uninfected control (not recorded which).

This clonotype was seen many times. The chain recombines TRBV4-3 with TRBJ2-6, with 7 nucleotides matching TRBD2. Germline V gives CDR1 LGHNA, CDR2 YSLEER. The junction had 0 bases not matched to a gene; V was cut back by 1 base and J by 0 bases. The CDR3 totals 16 residues. The CDR3 spells CASSQAGGSGANVLTF. DNA for the CDR3: TGCGCCAGCAGCCAAGCGGGGGGCTCTGGGGCCAACGTCCTGACTTTC.

The V gene is TRBV11-1, the J gene TRBJ1-1, with D tentatively TRBD1 (5 bases). The CDR3 extends over 13 amino acids. The V gene's germline CDR1 is SGHAT and CDR2 FQDESV (reference sequence). V lost 4 bases and J lost 6, with 12 bases in between. The CDR3 bases are TGTGCCAGCAGCTCCCAGGGAGGGTCTGAAGCTTTCTTT. Amino acids: CASSSQGGSEAFF.

The J gene is TRBJ2-5, the V gene TRBV28; no clear D gene. Trimming shortened V by 6 bases and J by 5 bases, and 13 bases separated the two germline ends. CDR1 is MDHEN, CDR2 SYDVKM, per germline. The CDR3 runs to 13 residues. CDR3 nucleotide sequence: TGTGCCAGCAGCCGTGCTGGGCGTGAGACCCAGTACTTC. Translating gives CASSRAGRETQYF.

This clonotype was observed many times. The V call is TRBV30, the J call TRBJ2-7; 9 positions match TRBD2. Trimming took 4 bases from V and 6 from J; bases not matched to a gene: 10. Germline CDR1 and CDR2: GTSNPN and SVGIG (reference sequence). CDR3 length: 14 amino acids. CDR3 in amino acids: CAWTLGAGGREQYF. CDR3 bases: TGTGCCTGGACCCTAGGAGCGGGAGGACGCGAGCAGTACTTC. The full variable domain, rest sourced from reference TRBV30 and TRBJ2-7, is SQTIHQWPATLVQPVGSPLSLECTVEGTSNPNLYWYRQAAGRGLQLLFYSVGIGQISSEVPQNLSASRPQDRQFILSSKKLLLSDSGFYLCAWTLGAGGREQYFGPGTRLTVT.

The chain combines TRBV6-5 with TRBJ2-1; 7 bases map to TRBD2. The V and J ends lost 7 bases and 0 bases, in that order; junction bases with no gene match: 24. CDR3 size: 21 residues. Germline CDR1 MNHEY, CDR2 SVGAGI. The CDR3 spells CASTPGAFGGSHPYSYNEQFF. The CDR3 nucleotides are TGTGCCAGCACTCCCGGCGCGTTCGGGGGGTCCCATCCGTACTCCTACAATGAGCAGTTCTTC.

This clonotype appeared a few times. The rearrangement uses TRBV7-2 and TRBJ2-7; 7 positions agree with TRBD1. The V gene end was trimmed by 1 base and the J gene end by 0 bases; junction bases not matched to a gene: 3. The length of the CDR3 is 15 residues. Per germline, CDR1 SGHTA and CDR2 FQGNSA. CDR3 in amino acids: CASSLGQGGSYEQYF. In DNA form, the CDR3 reads TGTGCCAGCAGCTTAGGACAGGGTGGCTCCTACGAGCAGTACTTC.